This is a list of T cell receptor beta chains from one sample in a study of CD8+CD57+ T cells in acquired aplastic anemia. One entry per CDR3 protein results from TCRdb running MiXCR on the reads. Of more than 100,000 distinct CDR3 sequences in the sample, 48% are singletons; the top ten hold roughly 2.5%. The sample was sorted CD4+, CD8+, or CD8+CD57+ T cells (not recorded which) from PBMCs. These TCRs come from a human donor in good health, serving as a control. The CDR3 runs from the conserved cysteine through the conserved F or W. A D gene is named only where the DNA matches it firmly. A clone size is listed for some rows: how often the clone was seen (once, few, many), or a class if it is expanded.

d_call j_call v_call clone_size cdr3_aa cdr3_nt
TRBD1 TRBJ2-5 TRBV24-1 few CATRDRGQETQYF TGTGCCACGAGAGACAGGGGTCAAGAGACCCAGTACTTC
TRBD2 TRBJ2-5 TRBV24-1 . CATRGTSGGAGETQYF TGTGCCACCAGGGGGACTAGCGGGGGGGCGGGAGAGACCCAGTACTTC
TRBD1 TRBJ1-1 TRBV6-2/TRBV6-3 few CASSCLTGMNTEAFF TGTGCCAGCAGTTGCCTGACAGGGATGAACACTGAAGCTTTCTTT
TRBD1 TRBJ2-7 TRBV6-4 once CASSIGQGARYEQYF TGTGCCAGCAGTATTGGACAGGGGGCCAGGTACGAGCAGTACTTC
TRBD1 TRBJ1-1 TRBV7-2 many CASSLGGNRGRTEAFF TGTGCCAGCAGCTTAGGGGGCAACAGGGGGCGCACTGAAGCTTTCTTT
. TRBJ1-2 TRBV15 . CATSSRPNPTYGYTF TGTGCCACCAGCAGCCGACCGAATCCGACCTATGGCTACACCTTC
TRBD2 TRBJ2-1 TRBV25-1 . CASSQLAGGPNEQFF TGTGCCAGCAGTCAACTAGCGGGGGGGCCGAATGAGCAGTTCTTC
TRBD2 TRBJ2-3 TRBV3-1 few CASSHNAGGTDTQYF TGTGCCAGCAGCCACAACGCGGGGGGCACAGATACGCAGTATTTT
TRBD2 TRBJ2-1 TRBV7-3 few CASSPGAGGRNNEQFF TGCGCCAGCAGCCCCGGAGCGGGGGGCCGTAACAATGAGCAGTTCTTC
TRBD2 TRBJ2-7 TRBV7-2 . CASSQRGTGNEQYF TGTGCCAGCAGTCAGCGGGGCACAGGAAACGAGCAGTACTTC
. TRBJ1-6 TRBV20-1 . CSARRQVPYNSPLHF TGCAGTGCTAGACGACAGGTCCCCTATAATTCACCCCTCCACTTT
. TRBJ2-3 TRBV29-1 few CSVDPGQWTDTQYF TGCAGCGTCGACCCGGGACAATGGACAGATACGCAGTATTTT
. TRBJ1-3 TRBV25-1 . CASSRIAIRGNTIYF TGTGCCAGCAGTCGAATCGCGATTCGAGGAAACACCATATATTTT
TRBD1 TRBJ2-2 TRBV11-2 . CASSQGVDLRGRSGELFF TGTGCCAGCAGTCAAGGGGTGGACCTCAGGGGGCGGTCCGGGGAGCTGTTTTTT
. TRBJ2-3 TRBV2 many CASSQGLPTDTQYF TGTGCCAGCAGTCAGGGACTGCCCACAGATACGCAGTATTTT
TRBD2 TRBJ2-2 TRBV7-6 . CASSAGRSGGVTGELFF TGTGCCAGCAGTGCTGGACGTAGCGGGGGGGTTACCGGGGAGCTGTTTTTT
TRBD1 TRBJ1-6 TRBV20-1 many CSARSDRDLINSPLHF TGCAGTGCTAGATCGGACAGGGACTTAATTAATTCACCCCTCCACTTT
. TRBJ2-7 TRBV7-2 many CASSISGVGGGEEQYF TGTGCCAGCAGTATTAGCGGTGTCGGGGGCGGGGAAGAGCAGTACTTC
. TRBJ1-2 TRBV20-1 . CSAGATHIADYGYTF TGCAGTGCTGGAGCGACACACATTGCTGACTATGGCTACACCTTC
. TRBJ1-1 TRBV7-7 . CASSLEGSPSTEAFF TGTGCCAGCAGCTTAGAGGGGTCGCCGAGCACTGAAGCTTTCTTT
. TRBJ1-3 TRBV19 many CASSPGASGNTIYF TGTGCCAGTAGCCCGGGCGCCTCTGGAAACACCATATATTTT
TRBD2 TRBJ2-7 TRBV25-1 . CASGTSAYEQYF TGTGCCAGCGGGACTAGCGCCTACGAGCAGTACTTC
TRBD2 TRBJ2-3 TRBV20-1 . CSATGTSGGDTQYF TGCAGTGCTACCGGGACTAGCGGGGGGGATACGCAGTATTTT
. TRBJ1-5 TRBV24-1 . CATSDSGVLEPQHF TGTGCCACCAGTGATTCCGGGGTGTTGGAGCCCCAGCATTTT
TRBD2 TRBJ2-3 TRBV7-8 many CASSLGAGVTDTQYF TGTGCCAGCAGCTTGGGAGCGGGGGTCACAGATACGCAGTATTTT
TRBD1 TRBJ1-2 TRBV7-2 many CASSSTGGVIGYTF TGTGCCAGCAGCTCAACAGGGGGAGTGATTGGCTACACCTTC
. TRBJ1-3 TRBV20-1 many CSARDTRGSGNTIYF TGCAGTGCTAGAGATACCCGGGGCTCTGGAAACACCATATATTTT
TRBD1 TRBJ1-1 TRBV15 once CAVGGQGTFTEAFF TGTGCCGTCGGGGGACAGGGGACGTTCACTGAAGCTTTCTTT
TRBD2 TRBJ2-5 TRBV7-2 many CASSSLAGGGETQYF TGTGCCAGCAGCTCACTAGCGGGGGGTGGGGAGACCCAGTACTTC
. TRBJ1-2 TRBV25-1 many CASSDGSRRNYGYTF TGTGCCAGCAGTGATGGGTCTAGGCGTAACTATGGCTACACCTTC
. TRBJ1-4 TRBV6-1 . CASNLLTVPTTNEKMFF TGTGCCAGCAACCTACTTACAGTTCCTACAACTAATGAAAAAATGTTTTTT
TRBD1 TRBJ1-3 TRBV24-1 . CATNRQGCTIYF TGTGCCACCAACCGACAGGGCTGCACCATATATTTT
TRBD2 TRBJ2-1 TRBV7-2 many CASNPVWGGSYNEQFF TGTGCCAGCAACCCCGTTTGGGGGGGCTCCTACAATGAGCAGTTCTTC
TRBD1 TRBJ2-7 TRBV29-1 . CSVGEGQYYEQYF TGCAGCGTTGGTGAGGGACAGTACTACGAGCAGTACTTC
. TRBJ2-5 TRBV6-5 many CASSYRPGQETQYF TGTGCCAGCAGTTACCGTCCAGGGCAAGAGACCCAGTACTTC
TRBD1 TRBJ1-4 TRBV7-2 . CASSLVTQGNEKLFF TGTGCCAGCAGCTTAGTGACACAGGGGAATGAAAAACTGTTTTTT
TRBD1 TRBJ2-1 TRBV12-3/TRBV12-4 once CASLTGTGKKFF TGTGCCAGCTTAACGGGGACAGGGAAAAAGTTCTTC
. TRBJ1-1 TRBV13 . CASSSGAWGKFQDTEAFF TGTGCCAGCAGCTCAGGGGCGTGGGGGAAGTTCCAGGACACTGAAGCTTTCTTT
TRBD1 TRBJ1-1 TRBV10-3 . CAISGQVNNEAFF TGTGCCATCAGCGGACAGGTAAACAATGAAGCTTTCTTT
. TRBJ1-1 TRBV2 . CASSDGRAEAFF TGTGCCAGCAGTGATGGGAGGGCTGAAGCTTTCTTT
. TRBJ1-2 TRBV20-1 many CSVKRPANYGYTF TGCAGTGTTAAGCGCCCGGCGAACTATGGCTACACCTTC
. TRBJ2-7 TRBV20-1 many CSARESILYEQYF TGCAGTGCTAGAGAGTCCATACTCTACGAGCAGTACTTC
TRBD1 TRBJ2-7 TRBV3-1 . CASSQGDRGREQYF TGTGCCAGCAGCCAAGGGGACAGGGGGCGAGAGCAGTACTTC
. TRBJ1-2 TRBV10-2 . CASSESALDVDGYTF TGCGCCAGCAGTGAGTCCGCCCTGGACGTCGATGGCTACACCTTC
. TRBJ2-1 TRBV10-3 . CAIGLSTTSSYNEQFF TGTGCCATCGGGCTCAGTACTACGAGCTCCTACAATGAGCAGTTCTTC
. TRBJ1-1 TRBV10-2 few CASSEGGEAFF TGCGCCAGCAGTGAGGGAGGAGAAGCTTTCTTT